What follows are 30 T cell receptor beta chains derived from one specimen sequenced in a study of identical twins (dated by TCRdb to the mid-2010s). The library was produced with 5' RACE. The sequencer listed for this sample is Illumina HiSeq 2000. TCRdb itself trimmed the public reads at Q25 with fastp, ran MiXCR and retained productive beta chains. Every entry covers one CDR3 protein and lists the most common genes and DNA from its rows. This sample is represented by about 490,000 distinct CDR3 sequences; 15% of them were singletons. About 0.47% of the sample goes to the ten largest clones. These sequences were also reported in another study, on yellow fever vaccine responses in identical twins.

The sequenced sample was CD4+ T cells sorted from blood. These TCRs come from a woman aged 18-29 years in good health.

The J gene is TRBJ1-2, the V gene TRBV3-1; D is possibly TRBD1 (6 bases). The CDR3 is 15 residues long. Trimming cost V 4 bases and J 4 bases, with 16 bases left between them. Germline lookup yields CDR1 LGHDT and CDR2 YNNKEL (reference sequence). The CDR3 reads CASSRLGLDSYGYTF. CDR3 nucleotides: TGTGCCAGCAGCCGCCTAGGACTGGACAGCTATGGCTACACCTTC.

This clonotype was observed at least ten times. The V call is TRBV3-1, the J call TRBJ2-7, with 7 positions matching TRBD1. The germline CDR1 and CDR2 sequences are LGHDT and YNNKEL (reference sequence). Trimming cost V 5 bases and J 3 bases; bases outside gene matches: 7. This CDR3 contains 14 residues. CDR3: CASSSFGTDYEQYF. Here the CDR3 DNA reads TGTGCCAGCAGCTCCTTCGGGACAGACTACGAGCAGTACTTC.

This clonotype was counted only a few times. CDR3 protein: CSAPQGGPSYNEQFF. The CDR3 DNA reads as TGCAGTGCCCCCCAAGGGGGCCCCTCCTACAATGAGCAGTTCTTC. This chain joins TRBV20-1 and TRBJ2-1, with TRBD1 identical over 7 bases. The CDR3 has 15 residues. The germline CDR1 and CDR2 sequences are DFQATT and SNEGSKA (reference sequence). V dropped 6 bases and J dropped 0; count of bases not matched to a gene: 8.

This chain connects TRBV19 to TRBJ2-2, with 8 bases matching TRBD2. The germline V gene encodes CDR1 LNHDA and CDR2 SQIVND (reference sequence). CDR3 length equals 17 residues. V was pared by 6 bases and J by 5 bases, with 14 bases of the junction left unmatched. As DNA, the CDR3 is TGTGCCAGTAGAATCGCCGGCGGGGGGCGAGGGACCGGGGAGCTGTTTTTT. This encodes CASRIAGGGRGTGELFF.

The sample holds one count of this clonotype. This chain uses TRBV2 with TRBJ2-1; D is perhaps TRBD2 (6 bases). The ends were cut back, 6 bases at V and 4 bases at J, with 22 bases in the middle. Germline V gene data show CDR1 as SNHLY and CDR2 as FYNNEI. The CDR3 loop spans 17 amino acids. The CDR3, as DNA: TGTGCCAGCAGGGCGGGACTCGCATTACTTCTGTACAATGAGCAGTTCTTC. Amino acid sequence: CASRAGLALLLYNEQFF.

This rearrangement joins TRBV14 to TRBJ2-3; no firm D call. This CDR3 contains 15 residues. Trimming removed 1 base at V and 2 bases at J, with 10 bases between. CDR1 is SGHDN, CDR2 FVKESK, per germline. CDR3 residues: CASSQGTVLTDTQYF. The CDR3 region has the DNA TGTGCCAGCAGCCAAGGGACGGTCCTCACAGATACGCAGTATTTT.

The table lists this clonotype with a few counts. The rearrangement uses TRBV20-1 and TRBJ1-5; no clear D gene. The CDR3 is 11 amino acids. In germline, CDR1 is DFQATT, CDR2 SNEGSKA (reference sequence). V gave up 6 bases and J gave up 7 bases, with 10 bases separating them. The CDR3 reads CSAGGLQPQHF. The CDR3 nucleotides are TGCAGTGCGGGAGGGTTGCAGCCCCAGCATTTT.

This rearrangement joins TRBV18 to TRBJ2-5; D may correspond to TRBD1 or TRBD2 (5 bases each). Trimming stripped 9 bases from V and 5 bases from J, with 19 bases between. The CDR3 is 14 amino acids. Germline V CDR1 and CDR2: KGHSH, LQKENI. CDR3 nucleotide sequence: TGTGCCAGTAAATCCTCGAGGGGCGGTGAGACCCAGTACTTC. This translates into CASKSSRGGETQYF.

The gene calls are TRBV2 and TRBJ2-1, with D possibly TRBD2 on 5 matching bases. The germline V gene has CDR1 SNHLY and CDR2 FYNNEI. The length of the CDR3 is 15 residues. The germline V and J ends were trimmed by 6 bases and 2 bases, with 14 bases remaining between them. The DNA of the CDR3 is TGTGCCAGCAGCAAACTTAGCGTCACCTACAATGAGCAGTTCTTC. Residues: CASSKLSVTYNEQFF.

In its sample, this clonotype was seen a few times. This chain uses TRBV6-1 with TRBJ2-1; 14 bases align to TRBD2. V lost 6 bases and J lost 9; bases outside the gene matches: 7. CDR3 length: 15 amino acids. Germline CDR1 reads MNHNS; CDR2 reads SASEGT. The chain's CDR3 is CASRRLAGGQSEQFF. For the CDR3, the DNA is TGTGCCAGCAGAAGACTAGCGGGAGGGCAAAGTGAGCAGTTCTTC.

CDR3 DNA: TGTGCCATCAGACAGGGGGACCGATACGAGCAGTACTTC. Translation: CAIRQGDRYEQYF. J is TRBJ2-7 and V is TRBV10-3; 8 bases are a match to TRBD1. The germline V gene encodes CDR1 ENHRY and CDR2 SYGVKD. The CDR3 contains 13 residues. V trimming: 6 bases; J trimming: 4 bases; junction bases outside the gene matches: 5.

This clonotype has just a few counts. V is TRBV5-1 and J is TRBJ2-2, with a tentative D call TRBD1 (6 bases). From germline, CDR1 is SGHRS and CDR2 YFSETQ. CDR3 length equals 15 residues. V lost 3 bases to trimming and J lost 8 bases, with 17 bases between them. The CDR3 reads CASSSLTGPSGELFF. The CDR3 region has the DNA TGCGCCAGCAGCTCTTTAACAGGGCCCTCGGGGGAGCTGTTTTTT.

The V and J genes are TRBV29-1 and TRBJ2-3; tentative D call: TRBD1 (6 bases). Germline CDR1 SQVTM, CDR2 ANQGSEA. The CDR3 sequence is 15 residues long. Deletions cut 0 bases from V and 2 bases from J, with 12 bases between. The CDR3 here is CSVEDPRGFTDTQYF. CDR3 DNA sequence: TGCAGCGTTGAAGATCCGAGGGGGTTCACAGATACGCAGTATTTT.

This clonotype was counted between two and nine times. This chain links TRBV11-3 with TRBJ2-4, with D possibly TRBD2 on 5 matching bases. The V and J ends lost 5 bases and 7 bases respectively, with 9 bases between them. From germline, CDR1 is SGHNT and CDR2 YENEEA. The CDR3 length is 12 residues. This CDR3 is CASSPGNNIQYF. As DNA, the CDR3 is TGTGCCAGCAGCCCCGGGAACAACATTCAGTACTTC. The full variable domain, in which reference TRBV11-3 and TRBJ2-4 provide the parts outside the CDR3, is EAGVVQSPRYKIIEKKQPVAFWCNPISGHNTLYWYLQNLGQGPELLIRYENEEAVDDSQLPKDRFSAERLKGVDSTLKIQPAELGDSAVYLCASSPGNNIQYFGAGTRLSVL.

This clonotype was recorded a few times. V and J are TRBV20-1 and TRBJ1-2, with no clear D. V lost 5 bases to trimming and J lost 1 base, with 5 bases between them. Looked up from germline, CDR1 is DFQATT and CDR2 is SNEGSKA (reference sequence). CDR3 length: 11 residues. For the CDR3, the DNA is TGCAGTGCTCAGCATAACTATGGCTACACCTTC. Protein product: CSAQHNYGYTF.

V and J are TRBV7-9 and TRBJ2-1, with D tentatively TRBD1 or TRBD2 (5 bases each). Germline V CDR1 and CDR2: SEHNR, FQNEAQ (reference sequence). Trimming removed 2 bases from V and 9 bases from J, with 17 bases in between. The CDR3 runs 15 residues. In nucleotides, the CDR3 is TGTGCCAGCAGCTTACTGGCGGGCCAAGGGGTTGAGCAGTTCTTC. Encoded protein: CASSLLAGQGVEQFF.

This chain connects TRBV12-3 or TRBV12-4 to TRBJ2-4; TRBD2 matches at 7 bases. This CDR3 spans 15 amino acids. Trimming took 5 bases from V and 6 from J; bases not matched to a gene: 10. The CDR3 bases are TGTGCCAGCAGTCCAAGACTAGCACGTTTAAACATTCAGTACTTC. Amino acid sequence: CASSPRLARLNIQYF.

There are many counts of this clonotype. The V and J genes are TRBV15 and TRBJ2-4; 12 positions match TRBD2. The length of the CDR3 is 19 residues. Germline V CDR1 and CDR2: LNHNV, YYDKDF (reference sequence). Trimming at V came to 0 bases and at J to 0 bases, leaving 6 bases not matched to a gene. CDR3: CATSRDRTSGALAKNIQYF. CDR3 coding DNA: TGTGCCACCAGCAGAGATCGGACTAGCGGGGCTCTAGCCAAAAACATTCAGTACTTC.

This clonotype appeared a few times. The J gene is TRBJ2-1, the V gene TRBV18; either TRBD1 or TRBD2 may supply D (7 bases each). Trimming stripped 0 bases from V and 8 bases from J, with 17 bases between. Germline-derived CDR1 and CDR2 are KGHSH and LQKENI. The CDR3 is 16 residues long. Here the CDR3 reads CASSPPRGPQGDEQFF. CDR3 nucleotide sequence: TGTGCCAGCTCACCACCGCGGGGGCCCCAGGGGGATGAGCAGTTCTTC.

This clonotype came up a few times. At one end, the junction sequence differs from germline, possibly due to a read error. The J gene is TRBJ1-5, the V gene TRBV3-1, with 10 bases that match TRBD1. The length of the CDR3 is 17 residues. Germline CDR1 is LGHDT and CDR2 is YNNKEL (reference sequence). CDR3 in DNA: TGTGCCAGCAGCTCATCGGGACAGGGGTATAGCGATCAGCCCCAGCATTTT. It translates to CASSSSGQGYSDQPQHF.

V gene TRBV27 combines with J gene TRBJ2-2, with TRBD1 matching 10 bases. CDR3 length: 16 residues. From germline, CDR1 is MNHEY and CDR2 SMNVEV (reference sequence). Trimming removed 5 bases from V and 4 bases from J; junction bases left unmatched: 7. In DNA, the CDR3 is TGTGCCAGCAGTACGGGGACAGGGGACCTCACCGGGGAGCTGTTTTTT. Its protein is CASSTGTGDLTGELFF.

The chain is built from TRBV28 and TRBJ2-7; 7 bases fit TRBD1. The CDR3 contains 15 residues. Germline V gene sequence: CDR1 MDHEN, CDR2 SYDVKM. J gave up 5 bases and V 5 bases, and 12 bases lay outside the gene matches. CDR3 loop: CASSEPSRGRNEQYV. Here the CDR3 DNA reads TGTGCCAGCAGTGAACCCTCCAGGGGGAGAAACGAGCAGTACGTC.

CDR3: CASRGQTFNQPQHF. The CDR3 DNA is TGTGCCAGCAGGGGACAGACGTTCAATCAGCCCCAGCATTTT. The chain employs TRBV6-1 and TRBJ1-5; 7 positions match TRBD1. From germline, CDR1 is MNHNS and CDR2 SASEGT. The CDR3 contains 14 residues. V lost 6 bases and J lost 3; bases outside the gene matches: 5.

Only a few counts were recorded for this clonotype. The rearrangement links TRBV12-3 or TRBV12-4 to TRBJ1-1, with D possibly TRBD1 on 5 matching bases. This CDR3 spans 16 amino acids. The ends were cut back, 1 base at V and 0 bases at J, with 12 bases in the middle. This CDR3 is CASSLGGWGLNTEAFF. CDR3 nucleotides: TGTGCCAGCAGTTTAGGGGGGTGGGGTTTGAACACTGAAGCTTTCTTT.

The chain carries TRBV29-1 and TRBJ2-5, with 9 bases identical to TRBD1. Trimming cost V 1 base and J 0 bases; bases outside gene matches: 6. The germline V gene has CDR1 SQVTM and CDR2 ANQGSEA. The CDR3 has 16 residues. CDR3 nucleotide sequence: TGCAGCGTTGAAGTGATTGGGACAGGGTACCAAGAGACCCAGTACTTC. The encoded protein is CSVEVIGTGYQETQYF.

A few counts support this clonotype. The chain links TRBV28 to TRBJ2-7; either TRBD1 or TRBD2 may fit D (5 bases each). V lost 6 bases to trimming and J lost 6 bases, with 15 bases between them. Looked up from germline, CDR1 is MDHEN and CDR2 is SYDVKM. This CDR3 is 13 amino acids long. CDR3 bases: TGTGCCAGCAGGGGACCCACTTTGGTCGAGCAGTACGTC. This sequence encodes CASRGPTLVEQYV.

The chain employs TRBV9 and TRBJ2-2; 12 positions match TRBD2. Germline values: CDR1 SGDLS, CDR2 YYNGEE. The CDR3 totals 16 residues. Trimming cost V 3 bases and J 3 bases; bases outside gene matches: 3. Written as DNA, the CDR3 is TGTGCCAGCAGCGCGACTAGCGGGGGCCACACCGGGGAGCTGTTTTTT. Translated, it gives CASSATSGGHTGELFF.

This sequence joins TRBV12-3 or TRBV12-4 and TRBJ1-1, with TRBD1 matching 10 bases. Unmatched junction bases numbered 2, after V lost 5 bases and J lost 2 bases. The CDR3 contains 14 residues. The CDR3 reads CASSETGGNTEAFF. The CDR3 DNA sequence: TGTGCCAGCAGTGAGACAGGGGGCAACACTGAAGCTTTCTTT.

The chain uses TRBV5-5 and TRBJ2-3, with D possibly being TRBD1 or TRBD2 (5 bases each). The length of the CDR3 is 16 residues. With 0 bases removed from V and 7 bases from J, the gap between germline ends came to 18 bases. CDR1 SGHKS and CDR2 YYEKEE come from the germline V gene (reference sequence). The CDR3 loop reads CASSLALRDPRNTQYF. As DNA, the CDR3 is TGTGCCAGCAGCTTGGCCCTCAGGGACCCTCGGAATACGCAGTATTTT.

The chain's CDR3 is CASSNQLAGGGNEQFF. The CDR3 nucleotides are TGCGCCAGCAGCAACCAACTAGCGGGGGGTGGTAATGAGCAGTTCTTC. The genes are TRBV5-1 and TRBJ2-1; 12 nucleotides agree with TRBD2. The CDR3 covers 16 residues. V shed 4 bases, J shed 7 bases, and the junction held 9 bases outside the gene matches. The germline V gene has CDR1 SGHRS and CDR2 YFSETQ.